This entry lists 21 T cell receptor beta chains sequenced from one sample in a study of T cell responses to AZD1222 COVID-19 vaccine. Libraries were prepared by immunoSEQ multiplex PCR; TCRdb keeps only in-frame clonotypes and omits some of them. The repertoire holds around 100,000 clones, with roughly nine tenths as singletons. The material was peripheral blood, obtained on day 0 of AZD1222 vaccination. Receptors originate from an adult in good health.

The chain links TRBV5-1 to TRBJ1-1, with no clear D. Germline CDR1 reads SGHRS; CDR2 reads YFSETQ. The length of the CDR3 is 15 residues. Trimming took 0 bases from V and 0 from J, leaving 9 bases between them. In nucleotides, the CDR3 is TGCGCCAGCAGCTTGGCCGGAAGGATGAACACTGAAGCTTTCTTT. It is translated as CASSLAGRMNTEAFF.

The rearrangement uses TRBV30 and TRBJ2-3; D is uncertain. Between the trimmed V and J ends, which lost 4 bases and 1 base, there was a span of 12 bases. The CDR3 covers 14 residues. Per germline, CDR1 GTSNPN and CDR2 SVGIG (reference sequence). CDR3 nucleotides: TGTGCCTGGATGGCTTTGGATGGCACAGATACGCAGTATTTT. The encoded protein is CAWMALDGTDTQYF.

This rearrangement joins TRBV5-1 to TRBJ2-5; no definite D call. CDR3 length equals 14 residues. V dropped 4 bases and J dropped 4 bases, with 14 bases sitting between them. In germline, CDR1 is SGHRS, CDR2 YFSETQ. CDR3 sequence: CASSEAGPGETQYF. In DNA form, the CDR3 reads TGCGCCAGCAGCGAGGCCGGACCAGGAGAGACCCAGTACTTC.

The J gene is TRBJ1-5, the V gene TRBV27; D gene ambiguous. Trimming shortened V by 2 bases and J by 5 bases, and 10 bases separated the two germline ends. The CDR3 runs 14 residues. The germline gives CDR1 MNHEY, CDR2 SMNVEV (reference sequence). The CDR3 bases are TGTGCCAGCAGTTTAAGGGCAGGAGATCAGCCCCAGCATTTT. Translated: CASSLRAGDQPQHF.

DNA for the CDR3: TGTGCCATCAGTGAGTCGAGAGGGGCCTCTGGAAACACCATATATTTT. It codes for CAISESRGASGNTIYF. This rearrangement joins TRBV10-3 to TRBJ1-3, with D maybe TRBD1 (5 bases). V was pared by 0 bases and J by 0 bases, with 9 bases between. Germline V CDR1 and CDR2: ENHRY, SYGVKD. The CDR3 has 16 residues.

The V call is TRBV23-1, the J call TRBJ2-3; D tentatively fits TRBD1 or TRBD2 (7 bases each). TRBV23-1 is identified as an open reading frame with a role that is uncertain. The CDR3 contains 14 residues. Trimming removed 7 bases at V and 5 bases at J, with 16 bases between. This CDR3 reads CASTQGRGRDTQYF. The CDR3 bases are TGCGCCAGCACCCAGGGGAGGGGGCGAGATACGCAGTATTTT.

V gene TRBV27 combines with J gene TRBJ1-4; D call uncertain. Germline V gene sequence: CDR1 MNHEY, CDR2 SMNVEV (reference sequence). Trimming removed 1 base at V and 8 bases at J, with 8 bases between. This CDR3 is 13 amino acids long. The CDR3 bases are TGTGCCAGCAGTTTATGGCCCCGAGAAAAACTGTTTTTT. It codes for CASSLWPREKLFF. Using reference TRBV27 and TRBJ1-4 for the parts outside the CDR3, the full variable domain is EAQVTQNPRYLITVTGKKLTVTCSQNMNHEYMSWYRQDPGLGLRQIYYSMNVEVTDKGDVPEGYKVSRKEKRNFPLILESPSPNQTSLYFCASSLWPREKLFFGSGTQLSVL.

This sequence joins TRBV28 and TRBJ2-2; TRBD2 is a possible D gene (5 bases). V dropped 4 bases and J dropped 9 bases, with 18 bases sitting between them. This CDR3 contains 15 residues. Germline V CDR1 and CDR2: MDHEN, SYDVKM. The CDR3 region has the DNA TGTGCCAGCAGTTCCGCTAGCATTAACGCCCGGGAGCTGTTTTTT. Translation gives CASSSASINARELFF. Full variable domain (remainder filled in from reference TRBV28 and TRBJ2-2): DVKVTQSSRYLVKRTGEKVFLECVQDMDHENMFWYRQDPGLGLRLIYFSYDVKMKEKGDIPEGYSVSREKKERFSLILESASTNQTSMYLCASSSASINARELFFGEGSRLTVL.

This clone came up a few times. The genes are TRBV3-1 (or the pseudogene TRBV3-2) and TRBJ1-2; TRBD1 aligns across 9 bases. Per germline, CDR1 LGHDT and CDR2 YNNKEL (reference sequence). The J segment lost 4 bases and the V segment lost 5 bases, leaving 8 bases of the junction unmatched. This CDR3 region has 15 residues. The DNA of the CDR3 is TGTGCCAGCAGCGAACAGGGGGCTGTGGGCTATGGCTACACCTTC. Translating gives CASSEQGAVGYGYTF.

V is TRBV3-1 (or the pseudogene TRBV3-2) and J is TRBJ2-7, with 9 positions matching TRBD1. V gave up 3 bases and J gave up 4 bases; unmatched junction bases: 7. The CDR3 has 15 amino acids. Germline CDR1 and CDR2: LGHDT and YNNKEL (reference sequence). The CDR3 sequence: CASSHTGQGIYEQYF. CDR3 nucleotides: TGTGCCAGCAGCCACACAGGACAGGGGATTTACGAGCAGTACTTC.

The chain couples TRBV5-1 to TRBJ2-1; 11 bases are a match to TRBD2. Germline V lookup: CDR1 SGHRS, CDR2 YFSETQ. The CDR3 spans 15 residues. Trimming removed 3 bases from V and 2 bases from J; junction bases left unmatched: 1. CDR3 sequence (DNA): TGCGCCAGCAGCTCGGGACTAGCGGCCTACAATGAGCAGTTCTTC. Its protein product is CASSSGLAAYNEQFF.

J is TRBJ2-2 and V is TRBV6-1; maybe TRBD1 (6 bases). This CDR3 has 14 amino acids. V shed 7 bases and J shed 5 bases, with 14 bases lying between them. From germline, CDR1 is MNHNS and CDR2 SASEGT. CDR3 loop: CASISQGLTGELFF. DNA for the CDR3: TGTGCCAGCATTTCACAGGGCCTTACCGGGGAGCTGTTTTTT.

The chain has TRBV6-6 and TRBJ1-5, with TRBD1 identical over 7 bases. The CDR3 sequence is 13 residues long. V dropped 6 bases and J dropped 4; count of bases not matched to a gene: 3. Germline CDR1 MNHNY, CDR2 SVGAGI (reference sequence). The CDR3 DNA sequence: TGTGCCAGCAGGGACAGGACAAATCAGCCCCAGCATTTT. It codes for CASRDRTNQPQHF.

The chain couples TRBV7-2 to TRBJ2-1; 14 bases line up with TRBD2. This CDR3 comprises 16 residues. V trimming: 5 bases; J trimming: 6 bases; junction bases outside the gene matches: 6. Germline-derived CDR1 and CDR2 are SGHTA and FQGNSA. The chain's CDR3 is CASSQQGLAGANEQFF. The CDR3 nucleotides read TGTGCCAGCAGCCAACAGGGACTAGCGGGAGCCAATGAGCAGTTCTTC.

This clone was detected once. The chain employs TRBV5-1 and TRBJ1-2; TRBD1 is a possible D gene (5 bases). Germline CDR1 reads SGHRS; CDR2 reads YFSETQ. This CDR3 region has 14 residues. Trimming removed 3 bases at V and 4 bases at J, with 13 bases between. For the CDR3, the DNA is TGCGCCAGCAGCTCGGACGGACAACCCTATGGCTACACCTTC. Amino acids: CASSSDGQPYGYTF.

The rearrangement links TRBV2 to TRBJ1-2, with TRBD1 as a possible D gene (5 bases). Germline loops: CDR1 SNHLY, CDR2 FYNNEI. This CDR3 contains 15 residues. V was pared by 4 bases and J by 3 bases, with 15 bases between. In nucleotides, the CDR3 is TGTGCCAGCAGTGGGGTCGGGGCAGGCGACTATGGCTACACCTTC. Translation: CASSGVGAGDYGYTF.

The gene calls are TRBV30 and TRBJ2-1; TRBD2 aligns across 11 bases. The CDR3 has 15 amino acids. CDR1 is GTSNPN and CDR2 is SVGIG in the germline V gene (reference sequence). V lost 0 bases and J lost 3; bases outside the gene matches: 1. The CDR3 sequence: CAWSVLAGVYNEQFF. Here the CDR3 DNA reads TGTGCCTGGAGTGTACTAGCGGGAGTCTACAATGAGCAGTTCTTC.

The chain joins TRBV30 to TRBJ1-1; D remains ambiguous. The CDR3 spans 14 residues. The V gene's germline CDR1 is GTSNPN and CDR2 SVGIG (reference sequence). V lost 3 bases to trimming and J lost 6 bases, with 17 bases between them. The DNA of the CDR3 is TGTGCCTGGAGCGCCAGATTTATTCCGGCTGAAGCTTTCTTT. This translates into CAWSARFIPAEAFF.

The chain carries TRBV10-3 and TRBJ2-3, with TRBD1 as a possible D gene (5 bases). The V and J ends lost 11 bases and 2 bases respectively, with 14 bases between them. Germline V gives CDR1 ENHRY, CDR2 SYGVKD. This CDR3 has 13 amino acids. CDR3 DNA: TGTGCCGCGACAGCAACGTCCACAGATACGCAGTATTTT. This encodes CAATATSTDTQYF.

The genes are TRBV6-5 and TRBJ1-1; tentatively, D is TRBD1 (5 bases). Germline V lookup: CDR1 MNHEY, CDR2 SVGAGI. The CDR3 consists of 15 residues. V dropped 5 bases and J dropped 0 bases, with 13 bases sitting between them. CDR3 sequence: CASSHPGLMNTEAFF. In DNA, the CDR3 is TGTGCCAGCAGTCATCCGGGGCTAATGAACACTGAAGCTTTCTTT.

As DNA, the CDR3 is TGTGCCAGCAGCTTGGCCGTACATGTGCAGGGGGAGACCCAGTACTTC. This sequence encodes CASSLAVHVQGETQYF. The gene calls are TRBV5-4 and TRBJ2-5, with D possibly TRBD1 on 6 matching bases. Trimming cost V 0 bases and J 5 bases, with 17 bases left between them. This CDR3 is 16 amino acids long. Germline V gives CDR1 SGHNT, CDR2 YYREEE (reference sequence).